One T cell receptor (beta chain) is described in this entry. Its antigen remains unidentified. This CDR3 has 14 residues. Germline V gene sequence: CDR1 SGHAT, CDR2 FQNNGV. V lost 0 bases to trimming and J lost 1 base, with 6 bases between them. This sample is part of a study of PD-1 blockade in classical Hodgkin lymphoma. Study details: Patients had nivolumab dosed at 3 mg/kg, delivered intravenously every 2 weeks.

The repertoire was sequenced with immunoSEQ multiplex PCR; TCRdb's copy has only in-frame clones and lacks some. Among about 13,000 clones listed, about 80% were seen once. After autologous stem cell transplantation all patients relapsed, and prior brentuximab vedotin exposure differed between cohorts. When best responses were assessed, they were complete response, partial response or progressive disease. Study results and caveats: Exclusion applied to patients who initiated nivolumab less than 1 year following ASCT.

The chain uses TRBV11-2 and TRBJ1-1, with D maybe TRBD1 (5 bases). The sequence was obtained from a human donor with classical Hodgkin lymphoma. The starting material was peripheral blood mononuclear cells (PBMCs), obtained at baseline. CDR3 sequence: CASSLDGGNTEAFF. DNA for the CDR3: TGTGCCAGCAGCTTAGATGGGGGGAACACTGAAGCTTTCTTT.